This T cell receptor (beta chain) appears in the sequencing data of a study of cytomegalovirus exposure and HLA in healthy donors. The table came from immunoSEQ multiplex PCR; TCRdb's copy has only in-frame clones and leaves some out. This table holds around 140,000 clones, around 86% found once. Sequences were obtained from PBMCs. The clonotype was recovered from a man younger than 35 in good health and CMV-seropositive.

CDR3 nucleotide sequence: TGTGCCAGCAGTTACACTCAGGGTTATAGCAATCAGCCCCAGCATTTT. This gives the protein CASSYTQGYSNQPQHF. The genes are TRBV6-6 and TRBJ1-5; possibly TRBD1 for D (5 bases). CDR1 is MNHNY and CDR2 is SVGAGI in the germline V gene (reference sequence). Trimming shortened V by 2 bases and J by 0 bases, and 11 bases separated the two germline ends. There are 16 residues in the CDR3.